This T cell receptor (beta chain) was captured by sequencing in a study of blood T cell repertoires in COVID-19. As for the study in general: T cells, B-cell-depleted T cells, or PBMCs supplied cDNA or gDNA.

Trimming cost V 1 base and J 5 bases, with 11 bases left between them. Germline-derived CDR1 and CDR2 are LGHDT and YNNKEL (reference sequence). The CDR3 length is 14 residues. This clone was recorded only once. Original processing methods: Estimates of nucleated cell counts were drawn from the amplification of reference gene primers. Repertoires were generated with immunoSEQ multiplex PCR, while TCRdb's copy carries only in-frame clones and drops some. V, J and clone size reflect that table, while D and trimming were determined from the DNA. The table records over 200,000 clones, under 90% of them present only once. Recruits, aged roughly 18 to 95 years, lived in 20 to 30 US areas. Participant-given clinical history determined each cohort assignment.

The chain uses TRBV3-1 (or the pseudogene TRBV3-2) and TRBJ1-2; no clear D gene. Sequencing used PBMCs or T cells enriched from blood (not recorded which). This receptor was identified in a woman aged 50 to 60 with acute COVID-19. Here the CDR3 DNA reads TGTGCCAGCAGCCAAGTTCCCCGGACTTATGGCTACACCTTC. Its translation is CASSQVPRTYGYTF.